Below are 20 T cell receptor beta chains sequenced from a single sample in a study of blood T cell repertoires in COVID-19. Assay used: immunoSEQ multiplex PCR; TCRdb lists only in-frame clones, some missing. This table has hundreds of thousands of clones, around nine tenths appearing once. The sample taken for sequencing was peripheral blood. These receptor sequences come from a young woman with COVID-19, enrolled during active disease.

This clone has a single count. The chain has TRBV9 and TRBJ2-3; 8 nucleotides agree with TRBD2. The J segment lost 0 bases and the V segment lost 4 bases, leaving 7 bases of the junction unmatched. Per the germline V gene, CDR1 is SGDLS and CDR2 is YYNGEE. CDR3 length equals 16 residues. The CDR3 is CASSPRLATSTDTQYF. DNA for the CDR3: TGTGCCAGCAGCCCCCGACTAGCGACTAGCACAGATACGCAGTATTTT.

This CDR3 reads CASSPRLSGANVLTF. CDR3 DNA: TGCGCCAGCAGCCCCCGTCTCTCTGGGGCCAACGTCCTGACTTTC. This chain uses TRBV5-1 with TRBJ2-6; D is unresolved. This CDR3 region has 15 residues. The germline gives CDR1 SGHRS, CDR2 YFSETQ. Trimming took 4 bases from V and 0 from J, leaving 8 bases between them.

This clone was detected once. The gene calls are TRBV2 and TRBJ2-5; 7 positions agree with TRBD1. The germline V gene encodes CDR1 SNHLY and CDR2 FYNNEI. V lost 4 bases, J lost 2 bases, and 7 bases stayed unmatched. This CDR3 contains 15 residues. This chain's CDR3 is CASSGITGVQETQYF. The CDR3 DNA reads as TGTGCCAGCAGTGGGATAACAGGGGTGCAAGAGACCCAGTACTTC.

The rearrangement uses TRBV4-3 and TRBJ2-7; possibly TRBD1 for D (5 bases). CDR1 is LGHNA and CDR2 is YSLEER in the germline V gene. The CDR3 is 14 amino acids. V lost 0 bases to trimming and J lost 3 bases, with 9 bases between them. DNA of the CDR3: TGCGCCAGCAGCCAAGATCCGACAGTCTACGAGCAGTACTTC. Amino acids: CASSQDPTVYEQYF.

The chain combines TRBV2 with TRBJ1-5; D is ambiguous. The CDR3 is made up of 13 amino acids. Germline lookup yields CDR1 SNHLY and CDR2 FYNNEI. Trimming removed 6 bases from V and 0 bases from J, with 6 bases in between. The CDR3 sequence: CASRSYSNQPQHF. The CDR3 DNA follows: TGTGCCAGCAGGTCTTATAGCAATCAGCCCCAGCATTTT.

This rearrangement joins TRBV7-9 to TRBJ1-1; D is undetermined. This CDR3 comprises 12 residues. CDR1 SEHNR and CDR2 FQNEAQ come from the germline V gene (reference sequence). The V end lost 1 base, the J end lost 7 bases, and 7 bases lay between the germline ends. The CDR3 DNA is TGTGCCAGCAGCTTAGGAGTCCTTGAAGCTTTCTTT. It codes for CASSLGVLEAFF.

The chain uses TRBV5-1 and TRBJ1-1; 11 nucleotides agree with TRBD1. The CDR3 consists of 15 residues. The V gene end was trimmed by 0 bases and the J gene end by 4 bases; junction bases not matched to a gene: 2. CDR1 is SGHRS and CDR2 is YFSETQ in the germline V gene. This CDR3 reads CASSLGGTGGTEAFF. The CDR3 nucleotides read TGCGCCAGCAGCTTGGGAGGGACAGGGGGCACTGAAGCTTTCTTT.

The chain joins TRBV3-1 (or the pseudogene TRBV3-2) to TRBJ2-7; D perhaps matches TRBD1 (5 bases). This CDR3 contains 15 residues. V lost 1 base to trimming and J lost 2 bases, with 12 bases between them. Germline lookup yields CDR1 LGHDT and CDR2 YNNKEL (reference sequence). CDR3 region: CASSQGQGPTYEQYF. DNA for the CDR3: TGTGCCAGCAGCCAAGGGCAGGGCCCAACCTACGAGCAGTACTTC.

The gene calls are TRBV30 and TRBJ2-7, with a tentative D call TRBD2 (6 bases). Germline V CDR1 and CDR2: GTSNPN, SVGIG (reference sequence). The V end was cut by 2 bases, the J end by 3 bases, with 8 bases between. This CDR3 has 12 amino acids. CDR3 loop: CAWSQGGYEQYF. DNA for the CDR3: TGTGCCTGGAGTCAGGGAGGCTACGAGCAGTACTTC.

V gene TRBV7-3 combines with J gene TRBJ2-5, with a tentative D call TRBD1 (5 bases). Germline loops: CDR1 SGHTA, CDR2 FQGTGA. Trimming pared 5 bases from V and 5 bases from J, leaving 6 bases between. The CDR3 length is 11 residues. Here the CDR3 DNA reads TGTGCCAGCAGCGCAGGGGAGACCCAGTACTTC. Protein: CASSAGETQYF. Full variable domain (remainder filled in from reference TRBV7-3 and TRBJ2-5): GAGVSQTPSNKVTEKGKYVELRCDPISGHTALYWYRQSLGQGPEFLIYFQGTGAADDSGLPNDRFFAVRPEGSVSTLKIQRTERGDSAVYLCASSAGETQYFGPGTRLLVL.

This chain connects TRBV4-3 to TRBJ2-7, with D tentatively TRBD2 (6 bases). Looked up from germline, CDR1 is LGHNA and CDR2 is YSLEER. The CDR3 runs to 12 residues. Trimming removed 3 bases at V and 7 bases at J, with 10 bases between. The CDR3 loop reads CASSHRGGEQYF. The CDR3, as DNA: TGCGCCAGCAGCCATCGGGGAGGAGAGCAGTACTTC.

On this clone itself: The sample contains more than one DNA sequence encoding this CDR3. V is TRBV11-3 and J is TRBJ2-1, with TRBD2 as a possible D gene (5 bases). CDR3 length: 15 amino acids. Trimming removed 2 bases from V and 0 bases from J, with 8 bases in between. The germline gives CDR1 SGHNT, CDR2 YENEEA. The CDR3 loop is CASSLLASSYNEQFF. The CDR3 DNA sequence: TGTGCCAGCAGCTTACTAGCAAGCTCCTACAATGAGCAGTTCTTC.

V and J are TRBV2 and TRBJ1-4, with TRBD1 matching 7 bases. Unmatched junction bases numbered 6, after V lost 11 bases and J lost 3 bases. The CDR3 covers 13 residues. Germline V gene sequence: CDR1 SNHLY, CDR2 FYNNEI. CDR3 DNA sequence: TGTGCCTCCACCGGGACAGCTAATGAAAAACTGTTTTTT. Amino acid sequence: CASTGTANEKLFF.

The chain combines TRBV11-1 with TRBJ2-2; 9 bases align to TRBD1. J lost 4 bases, V lost 4 bases, and 4 bases had no gene match. Looked up from germline, CDR1 is SGHAT and CDR2 is FQDESV (reference sequence). The CDR3 length is 15 residues. The CDR3 DNA follows: TGTGCCAGCAGCTACAGGGGGCGGGCCACCGGGGAGCTGTTTTTT. Protein sequence: CASSYRGRATGELFF. Full variable domain (rest looked up from reference TRBV11-1 and TRBJ2-2): EAEVAQSPRYKITEKSQAVAFWCDPISGHATLYWYRQILGQGPELLVQFQDESVVDDSQLPKDRFSAERLKGVDSTLKIQPAELGDSAMYLCASSYRGRATGELFFGEGSRLTVL.

The genes are TRBV13 and TRBJ1-1, with 8 bases lining up with TRBD1. From germline, CDR1 is PRHDT and CDR2 FYEKMQ (reference sequence). The junction had 4 bases not matched to a gene; V was cut back by 0 bases and J by 1 base. The CDR3 extends over 16 amino acids. Here the CDR3 reads CASSLGQGVPNTEAFF. For the CDR3, the DNA is TGTGCCAGCAGCTTAGGACAGGGGGTACCGAACACTGAAGCTTTCTTT.

This rearrangement joins TRBV5-1 to TRBJ1-5; D gene uncertain. Germline CDR1 SGHRS, CDR2 YFSETQ. Trimming pared 0 bases from V and 0 bases from J, leaving 10 bases between. This CDR3 spans 16 amino acids. The CDR3 DNA reads TGCGCCAGCAGCTTGGGGACGGGGAATAGCAATCAGCCCCAGCATTTT. Protein sequence: CASSLGTGNSNQPQHF.

The rearrangement links TRBV19 to TRBJ1-2, with 10 bases identical to TRBD1. This CDR3 is built from 13 residues. Germline CDR1 is LNHDA and CDR2 is SQIVND (reference sequence). The V and J ends lost 3 bases and 6 bases, in that order; junction bases with no gene match: 1. The CDR3, as DNA: TGTGCCAGTAGTATGACAGGGGGCCATGGCTACACCTTC. This gives the protein CASSMTGGHGYTF.

Concerning this clone: The sample carries other DNA sequences with the same CDR3. This sequence joins TRBV2 and TRBJ2-3, with D unresolved. Germline assignment: CDR1 SNHLY and CDR2 FYNNEI. This CDR3 region has 12 residues. The germline V and J ends were trimmed by 5 bases and 3 bases, with 6 bases remaining between them. The CDR3 sequence is CASSYSTDTQYF. The CDR3 DNA is TGTGCCAGCAGTTACAGTACAGATACGCAGTATTTT.

The chain combines TRBV4-3 with TRBJ1-2, with no clear D. This CDR3 is built from 12 residues. The V gene's germline CDR1 is LGHNA and CDR2 YSLEER. Trimming cost V 0 bases and J 4 bases, with 3 bases left between them. The CDR3 region has the DNA TGCGCCAGCAGCCAAGACAGCTATGGCTACACCTTC. The encoded protein is CASSQDSYGYTF.

The V gene is TRBV6-1, the J gene TRBJ1-3; D is possibly TRBD1 (6 bases). The CDR3 totals 16 residues. V shed 4 bases and J shed 8 bases, with 21 bases lying between them. From germline, CDR1 is MNHNS and CDR2 SASEGT. The CDR3 bases are TGTGCCAGCAGTGCCCCTCGGGGCAAGCAGGGGTACACCATATATTTT. It codes for CASSAPRGKQGYTIYF.